The 13 T cell receptor beta chains below were found in one sample sequenced in a study of CD8+ T cells in alopecia areata. The pooled cutaneous lymph node cells were sorted using several markers (CD4, CD8alpha, NKG2D, NKG2ACE and others). Once RNA had been extracted, it was reverse transcribed into cDNA to act as the sequencing template. The assay was immunoSEQ multiplex PCR, and TCRdb's table has in-frame clones only and misses some. The specimen has 200,000 to 300,000 clones, none found just once. What was sequenced was CD4+ T cells sorted from a lymph node. The source is a C3H/HeJ mouse with alopecia areata. The strain's MHC type: H2-k.

Turning to this clone: Gene labels here are mouse ones. The read terminates 4 residues ahead of where the CDR3 ends, so the germline J gene completes it. The chain recombines TRBV13-1 with TRBJ2-5; 7 positions agree with TRBD2. CDR1 is NSHNY, CDR2 SYGAGN, per germline. The ends lost 0 bases at V and 3 bases at J; junction bases unmatched: 4. The CDR3 has 15 residues. This CDR3 reads CASSDATTGQDTQYF. The sequenced part of the CDR3 DNA is TGTGCCAGCAGTGATGCAACGACTGGGCAAGAC.

With regard to this clone: The gene names given are mouse names. The missing CDR3 end, 4 residues past where the read stops, is filled in from the germline J gene. The V call is TRBV31, the J call TRBJ2-2, with 8 bases matching TRBD1. The ends lost 0 bases at V and 4 bases at J; junction bases unmatched: 4. Germline assignment: CDR1 GKSSPN and CDR2 SITVG. The CDR3 is 15 amino acids. CDR3 sequence reads: CAWSLAQGGTGQLYF. The sequenced part of the CDR3 DNA is TGTGCCTGGAGTCTAGCACAGGGGGGCACCGGG. The whole variable domain, remainder taken from reference TRBV31 and TRBJ2-2, is AQTIHQWPVAEIKAVGSPLSLGCTIKGKSSPNLYWYWQATGGTLQQLFYSITVGQVESVVQLNLSASRPKDDQFILSTEKLLLSHSGFYLCAWSLAQGGTGQLYFGEGSKLTVL.

About this clone itself: These gene names are mouse names. The read terminates 4 residues ahead of where the CDR3 ends, so the germline J gene completes it. The identical CDR3 is also encoded by other nucleotide sequences in the sample. The genes are TRBV14 and TRBJ2-3; TRBD2 aligns across 8 bases. This CDR3 is built from 15 residues. After removal of 5 bases from V and 0 bases from J, the junction contained 5 bases not matched to a gene. CDR1 SGHDT and CDR2 FRDEAV come from the germline V gene. The CDR3 DNA, read in part, is TGTGCCAGCAGCCCGGGGGGGGCTAGTGCAGAA. Its translation: CASSPGGASAE. The entire CDR3 sequence reads CASSPGGASAETLYF.

This clone was seen a handful of times. Gene names are mouse gene names. The CDR3 is cut off 4 residues early in the read; its end comes from the germline J gene. This sample also contains other DNA sequences that code for the same CDR3. The gene calls are TRBV4 and TRBJ2-3; TRBD2 might be the D (6 bases). V lost 3 bases to trimming and J lost 0 bases, with 7 bases between them. The CDR3 runs 14 residues. Germline V gene lookup returns CDR1 LGHDT and CDR2 YNNKQL (reference sequence). This CDR3 reads CASSYWGSAETLYF. The CDR3 DNA, read in part, is TGTGCCAGCAGCTACTGGGGTAGTGCAGAA.

This clone was seen ten or more times. The gene names given are mouse names. The same CDR3 is also encoded by other DNA sequences in this sample. The sequenced CDR3 bases are TGTGCCAGCAGCCAGACTGGGGGGAACTATGCT. This encodes CASSQTGGNYA. The complete CDR3 reads CASSQTGGNYAEQFF. The V gene is TRBV5, the J gene TRBJ2-1; 10 bases map to TRBD2. From the germline J gene comes the end of the CDR3, since the read stops 4 residues before it. CDR1 and CDR2 (germline): LGHNA, YNLKQL (reference sequence). V shed 3 bases and J 1 base; nucleotides not matched to a gene: 0. This CDR3 region has 15 residues.

In its sample, this clone was seen a few times. The gene names given are mouse names. The read ends 4 residues shy of where the CDR3 ends; the end is completed using the germline J gene. The rearrangement joins TRBV19 to TRBJ2-1, with D perhaps matching TRBD1 (6 bases). Germline lookup yields CDR1 FNHDT and CDR2 SITEND (reference sequence). The CDR3 has 15 amino acids. The ends were cut back, 4 bases at V and 4 bases at J, with 15 bases in the middle. CDR3 in amino acids: CASSASGTNYAEQFF. CDR3 bases read: TGTGCCAGCAGTGCCTCCGGGACAAATTATGCT.

This clone was observed a few times. The gene names given are mouse names. The read terminates 4 residues before the CDR3 end, so the remaining end is supplied by the germline J gene. Other DNA sequences within the sample encode an identical CDR3. This chain connects TRBV13-1 to TRBJ2-2, with 8 positions matching TRBD2. This CDR3 has 15 residues. Trimming at V came to 5 bases and at J to 0 bases, leaving 3 bases not matched to a gene. From germline, CDR1 is NSHNY and CDR2 SYGAGN. Partial CDR3 DNA: TGTGCCAGCAGCGGACTGGGAGCAAACACCGGG. Its translation is CASSGLGANTG. The CDR3 reads in full as CASSGLGANTGQLYF.

This clone was detected only a few times. The genes and germline here are from mouse. The read ends 4 residues early relative to the CDR3; the germline J gene fills the gap. The chain has TRBV19 and TRBJ2-1; D is unresolved. Looked up from germline, CDR1 is FNHDT and CDR2 is SITEND (reference sequence). The CDR3 contains 12 residues. V lost 3 bases and J lost 4, with 5 bases in between. The part of the CDR3 DNA that was read is TGTGCCAGCAGTAAGGGTTATGCT. This sequence encodes CASSKGYA. In full, the CDR3 is CASSKGYAEQFF.

This clone occurred a few times. Mouse gene names apply. The CDR3 is cut off 3 residues early in the read; its end comes from the germline J gene. The same CDR3 can be traced to other DNA sequences in this sample. This chain joins TRBV19 and TRBJ1-6; 10 bases map to TRBD1. TRBJ1-6 is known as an ORF, though its function is uncertain. CDR1 and CDR2 from the germline V gene are FNHDT and SITEND (reference sequence). J lost 4 bases, V lost 7 bases, and 2 bases had no gene match. The CDR3 consists of 14 residues. The CDR3 sequence is CASRTGGYNSPLYF. CDR3 bases read: TGTGCCAGCCGGACAGGGGGATATAATTCGCCC.

This clone has only a few counts. Gene labels here are mouse ones. The observed sequence ends 4 residues before the CDR3 terminus, with the missing tail filled in from the germline J gene. J is TRBJ2-2 and V is TRBV13-2, with TRBD2 identical over 11 bases. The germline gives CDR1 NNHNN, CDR2 SYGAGS (reference sequence). CDR3 length: 16 amino acids. The V gene end was trimmed by 5 bases and the J gene end by 2 bases; junction bases not matched to a gene: 5. CDR3 bases read: TGTGCCAGCGGAACTACTGGGGGGGCTAACACCGGG. As protein: CASGTTGGANTG. In full, the CDR3 is CASGTTGGANTGQLYF.

This clone was seen only a few times. Gene names and germline refer to mouse. The CDR3 goes on 4 residues after the read ends, and that part is filled in from the germline J gene. Other nucleotide sequences from this sample produce the same CDR3. The rearrangement links TRBV5 to TRBJ2-7, with 8 bases fitting TRBD2. The ends lost 1 base at V and 3 bases at J; junction bases unmatched: 2. Germline-derived CDR1 and CDR2 are LGHNA and YNLKQL (reference sequence). The CDR3 has 14 residues. CDR3 bases read: TGTGCCAGCAGCCAAGTTCTGGGGGGCTAT. This sequence encodes CASSQVLGGY. The whole CDR3 reads CASSQVLGGYEQYF.

This clone has just a few counts. The listed genes are named as in mouse. The observed sequence ends 4 residues before the CDR3 terminus, with the missing tail filled in from the germline J gene. V gene TRBV13-1 combines with J gene TRBJ2-4; no clear D. Germline lookup yields CDR1 NSHNY and CDR2 SYGAGN. The V end lost 5 bases, the J end lost 0 bases, and 4 bases lay between the germline ends. The CDR3 is 12 residues long. This CDR3 is CASRTSQNTLYF. The covered CDR3 bases are TGTGCCAGCAGGACTAGTCAAAAC.

This clone was found a few times. The gene names here belong to mouse. Read data end 4 residues before the CDR3 end; the end is taken from the germline J gene. J is TRBJ1-2 and V is TRBV13-3, with 11 nucleotides matching TRBD1. V lost 0 bases to trimming and J lost 4 bases; unmatched junction nucleotides: 2. The CDR3 is 15 amino acids. In germline, CDR1 is NNHDY, CDR2 SYVADS. The DNA read from the CDR3 is TGTGCCAGCAGTGATGGGGACAGGGGGGGCTCC. The encoded protein is CASSDGDRGGS. The complete CDR3 protein is CASSDGDRGGSDYTF.